This T cell receptor beta chain was sequenced during a study of CD8+CD57+ T cells in acquired aplastic anemia. The CDR3 spans 14 residues. Germline CDR1 DFQATT, CDR2 SNEGSKA (reference sequence). The V end lost 6 bases, the J end lost 3 bases, and 18 bases lay between the germline ends. Sequencing was done on patients that had shown CD8+CD57+ cell expansion by flow cytometry. Genomic DNA, serving as template, underwent TCR beta VDJ and CDR3 profiling. Each CDR3 protein is one row after TCRdb ran MiXCR on the reads. The sample lists approximately 190,000 distinct CDR3 sequences, less than 60% occurring once.

The chain is built from TRBV20-1 and TRBJ2-7; D gene uncertain. The sequencing input was sorted CD4+, CD8+, or CD8+CD57+ T cells (not recorded which) from PBMCs. This sequence originates from a human donor with aplastic anemia. CDR3 region: CSAELGWTNYEQYF. CDR3 in DNA: TGCAGTGCAGAATTGGGGTGGACGAACTACGAGCAGTACTTC.